Reported below is one TCR beta chain. This entry belongs to a study of blood T cell repertoires in COVID-19. The table came from immunoSEQ multiplex PCR; TCRdb's copy has only in-frame clones and leaves some out. Of about 88,000 clones in the sample, more than 85% are singletons; the top ten hold 1.7%. The V end lost 0 bases, the J end lost 5 bases, and 13 bases lay between the germline ends. From germline, CDR1 is LGHNA and CDR2 YNFKEQ. This CDR3 region has 15 residues. The chain recombines TRBV4-2 with TRBJ1-1; the D gene is possibly TRBD1 (6 bases). This TCR was recovered from a man between 60 and 75 years old with acute or convalescent COVID-19. Sequencing was performed on peripheral blood. The CDR3 spells CASSQDLARGTEAFF. CDR3 bases: TGTGCCAGCAGCCAAGATCTCGCAAGGGGGACTGAAGCTTTCTTT.